The sequence of this TCR beta chain was determined in a study of blood T cells in healthy people across ages. Study-wide results and caveats: Getting older went along with TCR beta diversity per million T cells dropping roughly linearly.

Sample-barcoded 5' priming and a J-beta primer mix drove a second PCR of roughly 7 to 11 cycles. A minimum of 3 million CDR3-containing paired-end reads was obtained for each sample. One entry per CDR3 protein, called by TCRdb with MiXCR from the 5' RACE reads. The sample lists approximately 770,000 distinct CDR3 sequences; 58% were seen once. The length of the CDR3 is 13 residues. V was trimmed by 7 bases and J by 0 bases, leaving 9 bases between them. The germline CDR1 and CDR2 sequences are SGHTA and FQGNSA. A remark on this clonotype: Its antigen is undetermined.

The TCR originated in a young man in good health. The V gene is TRBV7-2, the J gene TRBJ1-1; no reliable D call. Sequencing was performed on blood. CDR3 nucleotides: TGTGCCAGCACCGAACAGTTGAACACTGAAGCTTTCTTT. It is translated as CASTEQLNTEAFF.